This passage covers 31 T cell receptor beta chains from one sample sequenced in a study of cytomegalovirus exposure and HLA in healthy donors. The protocol was immunoSEQ multiplex PCR, while the TCRdb copy is restricted to in-frame clones and leaves out a portion. The table shows tens of thousands of clones, with roughly 89% occurring only once. Input material: PBMCs. Every receptor here comes from a young woman in good health and CMV-seropositive.

This chain connects TRBV2 to TRBJ2-7, with D maybe TRBD1 (5 bases). Germline V gene data show CDR1 as SNHLY and CDR2 as FYNNEI. With 4 bases removed from V and 3 bases from J, the gap between germline ends came to 7 bases. The CDR3 extends over 12 amino acids. The CDR3 DNA follows: TGTGCCAGCAGTGCGCAGGGCTACGAGCAGTACTTC. Residues: CASSAQGYEQYF.

The chain uses TRBV2 and TRBJ2-2; the match to TRBD1 covers 9 bases. The CDR3 is made up of 14 amino acids. Trimming took 7 bases from V and 7 from J; bases not matched to a gene: 7. Looked up from germline, CDR1 is SNHLY and CDR2 is FYNNEI. The CDR3 loop reads CASTQQGASGELFF. CDR3 coding DNA: TGTGCCAGCACTCAACAGGGGGCAAGCGGGGAGCTGTTTTTT.

This clone has more than one count but fewer than ten. The chain has TRBV2 and TRBJ2-7, with TRBD1 matching over 8 bases. Losses at the gene ends were 6 bases for V and 0 bases for J; bases not matched to a gene: 4. Germline CDR1 and CDR2: SNHLY and FYNNEI. The CDR3 runs 14 residues. CDR3 region: CASRGQAFSYEQYF. CDR3 sequence (DNA): TGTGCCAGCAGGGGACAGGCATTCTCCTACGAGCAGTACTTC.

The J gene is TRBJ2-7, the V gene TRBV6-1; no clear D gene. Trimming shortened V by 0 bases and J by 0 bases, and 9 bases separated the two germline ends. The CDR3 length is 15 residues. From germline, CDR1 is MNHNS and CDR2 SASEGT. The CDR3 reads CASSEAPGSSYEQYF. The DNA for the CDR3 is TGTGCCAGCAGTGAAGCGCCAGGTTCCTCCTACGAGCAGTACTTC.

The chain combines TRBV9 with TRBJ2-5; D may be TRBD2 (6 bases). V dropped 3 bases and J dropped 7 bases, with 19 bases sitting between them. CDR1 is SGDLS and CDR2 is YYNGEE in the germline V gene. This CDR3 is 15 amino acids long. DNA of the CDR3: TGTGCCAGCAGCGGGGGAAGTGTACCCGGGGGGACCCAGTACTTC. This gives the protein CASSGGSVPGGTQYF. The variable domain in full, with the rest retrieved from reference TRBV9 and TRBJ2-5, is DSGVTQTPKHLITATGQRVTLRCSPRSGDLSVYWYQQSLDQGLQFLIQYYNGEERAKGNILERFSAQQFPDLHSELNLSSLELGDSALYFCASSGGSVPGGTQYFGPGTRLLVL.

The chain employs TRBV6-5 and TRBJ1-2, with D perhaps TRBD1 (5 bases). CDR3 length equals 12 residues. CDR1 and CDR2 (germline): MNHEY, SVGAGI. V gave up 8 bases and J gave up 8 bases, with 15 bases separating them. The CDR3 protein is CASVDPGWGYTF. CDR3 DNA: TGTGCCAGCGTCGATCCAGGGTGGGGCTACACCTTC.

The chain has TRBV10-1 and TRBJ1-1, with D unresolved. The CDR3 is made up of 13 amino acids. CDR1 is WNHNN and CDR2 is SYGVQD in the germline V gene (reference sequence). The germline V and J ends were trimmed by 6 bases and 2 bases, with 10 bases remaining between them. The CDR3 sequence is CASRSDINTEAFF. The CDR3 region has the DNA TGCGCCAGCAGATCAGACATTAACACTGAAGCTTTCTTT.

The chain uses TRBV5-6 and TRBJ1-3, with D uncertain. Deletions cut 1 base from V and 0 bases from J, with 14 bases between. The V gene's germline CDR1 is SGHDT and CDR2 YYEEEE. CDR3 length: 17 residues. The CDR3 DNA sequence: TGTGCCAGCAGCTTGTTAGGAGGAGAAACCTCTGGAAACACCATATATTTT. Its protein is CASSLLGGETSGNTIYF.

The chain joins TRBV11-2 to TRBJ1-2, with TRBD1 identical over 8 bases. This CDR3 region has 15 residues. Trimming took 4 bases from V and 5 from J; bases not matched to a gene: 9. Germline V lookup: CDR1 SGHAT, CDR2 FQNNGV. CDR3 nucleotide sequence: TGTGCCAGCAGCTCTACTGACAGGGGACATTATGGCTACACCTTC. The encoded protein is CASSSTDRGHYGYTF.

This chain connects TRBV6-5 to TRBJ2-7, with D perhaps TRBD1 (5 bases). CDR3 length: 15 amino acids. The germline V and J ends were trimmed by 0 bases and 2 bases, with 11 bases remaining between them. The germline gives CDR1 MNHEY, CDR2 SVGAGI. The CDR3 coding sequence is TGTGCCAGCAGTTACTCGGGGCAGGGCCCCTACGAGCAGTACTTC. Translation: CASSYSGQGPYEQYF.

This chain connects TRBV30 to TRBJ2-5; D is perhaps TRBD2 (5 bases). The CDR3 spans 14 residues. With 0 bases removed from V and 2 bases from J, the gap between germline ends came to 10 bases. Germline-derived CDR1 and CDR2 are GTSNPN and SVGIG (reference sequence). The CDR3 spells CAWSVGTGQETQYF. CDR3 in DNA: TGTGCCTGGAGTGTAGGAACGGGACAAGAGACCCAGTACTTC.

The rearrangement uses TRBV9 and TRBJ2-5, with 9 bases matching TRBD2. CDR1 and CDR2 (germline): SGDLS, YYNGEE. This CDR3 contains 17 residues. V lost 0 bases, J lost 1 base, and 7 bases stayed unmatched. The CDR3 nucleotides are TGTGCCAGCAGCGTAGGGAGGCGCGGGGGGGCCCAAGAGACCCAGTACTTC. Its translation is CASSVGRRGGAQETQYF.

This clone was found once. The chain links TRBV28 to TRBJ1-3; D ambiguous. Germline assignment: CDR1 MDHEN and CDR2 SYDVKM. The V gene lost 6 bases and the J gene lost 0 bases, with 9 bases spanning the gap. This CDR3 has 14 amino acids. CDR3: CASSDTHSGNTIYF. The DNA of the CDR3 is TGTGCCAGCAGCGACACGCACTCTGGAAACACCATATATTTT.

This chain uses TRBV7-2 with TRBJ2-3; a weak D match, TRBD2 (5 bases). Trimming removed 3 bases from V and 4 bases from J, with 8 bases in between. The length of the CDR3 is 13 residues. Germline V gives CDR1 SGHTA, CDR2 FQGNSA. CDR3: CASSLGVADTQYF. DNA of the CDR3: TGTGCCAGCAGCTTGGGAGTGGCAGATACGCAGTATTTT. Variable domain in full (rest from reference TRBV7-2 and TRBJ2-3): GAGVSQSPSNKVTEKGKDVELRCDPISGHTALYWYRQSLGQGLEFLIYFQGNSAPDKSGLPSDRFSAERTGGSVSTLTIQRTQQEDSAVYLCASSLGVADTQYFGPGTRLTVL.

The chain joins TRBV10-3 to TRBJ2-7, with 7 bases aligning to TRBD1. Germline loops: CDR1 ENHRY, CDR2 SYGVKD. This CDR3 spans 13 amino acids. V was clipped by 8 bases and J by 2 bases; unmatched bases: 6. Here the CDR3 DNA reads TGTGCCATCGGAGGAACAGGGGCCTACGAGCAGTACTTC. Protein product: CAIGGTGAYEQYF.

V is TRBV12-2 and J is TRBJ1-1. TRBV12-2 is reported as a pseudogene. This CDR3 is 17 amino acids long. The CDR3 region is CASRLLPFASADTEAFF. CDR3 coding DNA: TGTGCAAGTCGCTTACTCCCCTTTGCCAGTGCGGACACTGAAGCTTTCTTT.

The rearrangement joins TRBV11-2 to TRBJ1-4, with D possibly TRBD1 on 5 matching bases. V lost 1 base, J lost 6 bases, and 12 bases lay in between. There are 15 residues in the CDR3. Germline values: CDR1 SGHAT, CDR2 FQNNGV. The chain's CDR3 is CASSLGGGADEKLFF. The CDR3 DNA sequence: TGTGCCAGCAGCTTAGGAGGTGGGGCAGATGAAAAACTGTTTTTT. The complete variable domain, with remaining parts taken from reference TRBV11-2 and TRBJ1-4, reads EAGVAQSPRYKIIEKRQSVAFWCNPISGHATLYWYQQILGQGPKLLIQFQNNGVVDDSQLPKDRFSAERLKGVDSTLKIQPAKLEDSAVYLCASSLGGGADEKLFFGSGTQLSVL.

V usage is TRBV7-9 and J usage is TRBJ2-1, with TRBD1 matching over 7 bases. The germline gives CDR1 SEHNR, CDR2 FQNEAQ (reference sequence). The CDR3 extends over 14 amino acids. Trimming at V came to 0 bases and at J to 6 bases, leaving 2 bases not matched to a gene. DNA of the CDR3: TGTGCCAGCAGCTTAGCGGGACAGCGCAATGAGCAGTTCTTC. Its protein is CASSLAGQRNEQFF.

The chain recombines TRBV7-9 with TRBJ2-7; 8 nucleotides line up with TRBD1. The CDR3 loop spans 15 amino acids. Germline CDR1 reads SEHNR; CDR2 reads FQNEAQ (reference sequence). V was pared by 5 bases and J by 4 bases, with 10 bases of the junction left unmatched. CDR3 nucleotides: TGTGCCAGCAGCACACCCGGGACAGGATCATACGAGCAGTACTTC. Translated, it gives CASSTPGTGSYEQYF.

This chain connects TRBV27 to TRBJ1-2, with 9 positions matching TRBD1. Germline CDR1 MNHEY, CDR2 SMNVEV (reference sequence). V dropped 5 bases and J dropped 1; count of bases not matched to a gene: 5. This CDR3 spans 15 amino acids. DNA for the CDR3: TGTGCCAGCAGTCCTCGGACAGGGGATAACTATGGCTACACCTTC. Translating it yields CASSPRTGDNYGYTF.

The chain combines TRBV28 with TRBJ1-3, with 7 nucleotides matching TRBD1. CDR1 and CDR2 from the germline V gene are MDHEN and SYDVKM. The CDR3 runs to 14 residues. Trimming took 5 bases from V and 4 from J; bases not matched to a gene: 5. Here the CDR3 reads CASSLRGSGNTIYF. The CDR3 DNA sequence: TGTGCCAGCAGTCTCAGGGGGTCAGGAAACACCATATATTTT.

The chain recombines TRBV4-1 with TRBJ1-5, with 8 bases aligning to TRBD1. The germline CDR1 and CDR2 sequences are MGHRA and YSYEKL. V was pared by 1 base and J by 5 bases, with 4 bases of the junction left unmatched. This CDR3 is 15 amino acids long. CDR3 protein: CASSQVDRVDQPQHF. CDR3 sequence (DNA): TGCGCCAGCAGCCAAGTGGACAGGGTGGATCAGCCCCAGCATTTT.

V usage is TRBV2 and J usage is TRBJ2-1; TRBD2 might be the D (5 bases). Trimming pared 3 bases from V and 15 bases from J, leaving 18 bases between. This CDR3 comprises 13 residues. Germline V CDR1 and CDR2: SNHLY, FYNNEI. The CDR3 loop reads CASSEAGPRVLFF. CDR3 nucleotide sequence: TGTGCCAGCAGTGAGGCCGGCCCGAGGGTTCTGTTCTTC.

The V gene is TRBV5-4, the J gene TRBJ2-1, with D possibly being TRBD1 (6 bases). V lost 4 bases, J lost 4 bases, and 15 bases lay in between. This CDR3 is 15 amino acids long. Germline values: CDR1 SGHNT, CDR2 YYREEE (reference sequence). CDR3 nucleotide sequence: TGTGCCAGCAGCCTACTATCCACAGGGTACAATGAGCAGTTCTTC. Protein sequence: CASSLLSTGYNEQFF. Full variable domain (outside the CDR3, taken from reference TRBV5-4 and TRBJ2-1): ETGVTQSPTHLIKTRGQQVTLRCSSQSGHNTVSWYQQALGQGPQFIFQYYREEENGRGNFPPRFSGLQFPNYSSELNVNALELDDSALYLCASSLLSTGYNEQFFGPGTRLTVL.

The V call is TRBV2, the J call TRBJ1-2; D gene uncertain. This CDR3 region has 15 residues. The V gene's germline CDR1 is SNHLY and CDR2 FYNNEI. Trimming left V 8 bases short and J 5 bases short, with 21 bases between. The CDR3 here is CASQGTALGVYGYTF. The CDR3 nucleotides read TGTGCCAGCCAAGGAACAGCTTTAGGTGTTTATGGCTACACCTTC.

The sample holds a few counts of this clone. This chain joins TRBV28 and TRBJ2-7; D might be TRBD1 (6 bases). V lost 3 bases to trimming and J lost 5 bases, with 8 bases between them. Germline-derived CDR1 and CDR2 are MDHEN and SYDVKM. This CDR3 contains 12 residues. The CDR3 sequence is CASSLGANEQYF. Here the CDR3 DNA reads TGTGCCAGCAGTTTGGGGGCCAACGAGCAGTACTTC.

The CDR3 DNA reads as TGTGCCAGCAGTGGAGGGGGGGGGATTTACGAGCAGTACTTC. Translated, it gives CASSGGGGIYEQYF. The chain recombines TRBV25-1 with TRBJ2-7; TRBD2 is a possible D gene (7 bases). Trimming shortened V by 4 bases and J by 4 bases, and 14 bases separated the two germline ends. Germline assignment: CDR1 MGHDK and CDR2 SYGVNS. This CDR3 has 14 residues.

The genes are TRBV5-8 and TRBJ2-5; TRBD1 aligns across 10 bases. J was trimmed by 4 bases and V by 5 bases; bases with no gene match: 11. Per germline, CDR1 SGHTS and CDR2 YDEGEE. This CDR3 has 16 amino acids. The CDR3 region is CASSSGTGAVGETQYF. CDR3 in DNA: TGTGCCAGCAGTTCCGGGACAGGGGCCGTTGGAGAGACCCAGTACTTC.

V usage is TRBV11-2 and J usage is TRBJ2-7; no reliable D call. V lost 1 base to trimming and J lost 5 bases, with 6 bases between them. From germline, CDR1 is SGHAT and CDR2 FQNNGV. The CDR3 totals 12 residues. CDR3 in amino acids: CASSLGTDEQYF. In DNA form, the CDR3 reads TGTGCCAGCAGCTTAGGTACAGACGAGCAGTACTTC. Looking up the rest from reference TRBV11-2 and TRBJ2-7 gives the full variable domain: EAGVAQSPRYKIIEKRQSVAFWCNPISGHATLYWYQQILGQGPKLLIQFQNNGVVDDSQLPKDRFSAERLKGVDSTLKIQPAKLEDSAVYLCASSLGTDEQYFGPGTRLTVT.

This rearrangement joins TRBV30 to TRBJ2-5; D might be TRBD2 (6 bases). The V gene's germline CDR1 is GTSNPN and CDR2 SVGIG (reference sequence). V dropped 4 bases and J dropped 5 bases, with 17 bases sitting between them. The CDR3 consists of 14 residues. CDR3 nucleotide sequence: TGTGCCTGGACCCTCGGAGGGTCAGGGGAGACCCAGTACTTC. Its protein product is CAWTLGGSGETQYF.

The chain joins TRBV7-9 to TRBJ2-1, with 7 bases aligning to TRBD2. There are 16 residues in the CDR3. With V trimmed by 1 base and J by 9 bases, 12 bases remained unmatched. Germline V CDR1 and CDR2: SEHNR, FQNEAQ (reference sequence). This CDR3 is CASSLVGGSGSAEQFF. CDR3 nucleotides: TGTGCCAGCAGCTTAGTGGGGGGGAGCGGCTCTGCTGAGCAGTTCTTC.